This entry concerns a single T cell receptor beta chain. Its antigen is not identified. The data belong to a study of glioma-infiltrating T cells. Study outcomes and limitations: Tissue-blood divergence was below expectation in non-neoplastic patients, above in gliomas.

Amplification of TCR alpha and beta CDR3 regions from RNA used iRepertoire nested multiplex PCR. Input was 100-400 ng of tissue mRNA or PBMC total RNA. From the multiplex PCR reads, TCRdb called clonotypes with MiXCR, one entry per CDR3 protein. The data hold around 140,000 distinct CDR3 sequences, with about 39% observed a single time. The CDR3 loop spans 14 amino acids. Germline loops: CDR1 SGHTA, CDR2 FQGNSA. V gave up 0 bases and J gave up 7 bases; unmatched junction bases: 3. The chain links TRBV7-2 to TRBJ2-1, with 7 bases lining up with TRBD2. Sample: glioma tissue, nonneoplastic brain tissue, or PBMCs (not recorded which). The sequence came from a human donor with low-grade glioma or glioblastoma, undergoing nonglioma brain surgery, or in good health (not recorded which). CDR3 DNA: TGTGCCAGCAGCTTAGCGGGGACTAAAAATGAGCAGTTCTTC. Protein product: CASSLAGTKNEQFF. The variable domain in full, with the rest retrieved from reference TRBV7-2 and TRBJ2-1, is GAGVSQSPSNKVTEKGKDVELRCDPISGHTALYWYRQSLGQGLEFLIYFQGNSAPDKSGLPSDRFSAERTGGSVSTLTIQRTQQEDSAVYLCASSLAGTKNEQFFGPGTRLTVL.